The clone carrying this T cell receptor (beta chain) is deemed medium-sized. Its matching antigen is unknown. Full-length variable regions came from constant-region reverse primers plus semi-nested Nested Universal Primer A PCR. TCRdb independently ran MiXCR on the 5' RACE reads; one entry per CDR3 protein. The profile shows several thousand distinct CDR3 sequences, roughly 34% of them singletons. Study-level results: The TCR gene usage of tumor memory CD4+ T cells clustered together with blood and lymph node memory CD4+ cells and with lymph node naive CD4+ cells. Tumor-infiltrating Treg TCR alpha and beta sequences overlapped most with tumor naive CD4+ T cells, then blood naive.

Tregs were sorted as CD4+CD25+CD127-/low cells. Sequencing was performed on Tregs sorted from blood. The clonotype was recovered from a female donor with breast cancer.

The CDR3 reads CSGTLAGGPETQYF. In DNA, the CDR3 is TGCAGCGGGACCCTAGCGGGAGGGCCCGAGACCCAGTACTTC. The chain uses TRBV29-1 and TRBJ2-5, with 12 bases identical to TRBD2. CDR1 is SQVTM, CDR2 ANQGSEA, per germline. V gave up 7 bases and J gave up 5 bases; unmatched junction bases: 8. The CDR3 has 14 amino acids.